This T cell receptor beta chain was captured by sequencing in a study of technical replicates of blood from several donors. V lost 7 bases, J lost 2 bases, and 12 bases lay in between. This CDR3 has 13 amino acids. Germline lookup yields CDR1 LNHDA and CDR2 SQIVND (reference sequence). Here immunoSEQ multiplex PCR was the method, and the copy in TCRdb shows in-frame clones only, minus some. The sample holds about 59,000 clones, over 85% seen once. This TCR derives from a human donor in good health. Some clones in this sample may be carry-over from other donors' samples. V is TRBV19 and J is TRBJ2-7, with D maybe TRBD2 (6 bases). The sample comprised PBMCs. The CDR3 DNA is TGTGCCAGTATGTCGACGGGAGCCTACGAGCAGTACTTC. This sequence encodes CASMSTGAYEQYF.